This TCR beta chain came from a study of T-cell memory formation after mild COVID-19. General study results and limits: Proof of SARS-CoV-2 specificity was absent for the second-wave clones that crested on day 37. Later expanders leaned CD4+, whereas clones that contracted between day 15 and 85 were balanced CD4/CD8. Cross-reactive memory seemingly joined, as some responding clones were found in pre-infection memory.

This clonotype came up a few times. Its specificity is unknown. This CDR3 has 16 amino acids. V lost 0 bases and J lost 6, with 18 bases in between. The V gene's germline CDR1 is LGHDT and CDR2 YNNKEL (reference sequence). TCRalpha and TCRbeta libraries used 5'RACE with constant-segment primers and UMIs. TCRdb reanalysed the 5' RACE reads using MiXCR and keeps one entry per CDR3 protein. The sample consists of roughly 380,000 distinct CDR3 sequences, around 28% of them appearing once. The sequencing input was PBMCs or a T cell subset sorted from them (not recorded which). This clonotype originated in an adult woman who had mild COVID-19 (a few samples of this study predate the infection). Cell type and time point are not known. V and J are TRBV3-1 and TRBJ2-7, with D possibly TRBD1 on 6 matching bases. The CDR3 loop reads CASSQEGRGQGFEQYF. DNA of the CDR3: TGTGCCAGCAGCCAAGAGGGCAGGGGCCAGGGGTTCGAGCAGTACTTC.